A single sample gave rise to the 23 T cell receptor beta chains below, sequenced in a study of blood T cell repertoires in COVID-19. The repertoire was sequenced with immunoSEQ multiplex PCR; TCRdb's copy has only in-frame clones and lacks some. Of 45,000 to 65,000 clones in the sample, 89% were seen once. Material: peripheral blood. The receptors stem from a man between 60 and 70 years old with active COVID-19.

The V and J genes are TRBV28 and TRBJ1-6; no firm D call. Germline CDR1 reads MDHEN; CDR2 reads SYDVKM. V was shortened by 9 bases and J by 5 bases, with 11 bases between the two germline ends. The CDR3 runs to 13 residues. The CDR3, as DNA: TGTGCCAGTAAAACACCGAATAATTCACCCCTCCACTTT. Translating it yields CASKTPNNSPLHF.

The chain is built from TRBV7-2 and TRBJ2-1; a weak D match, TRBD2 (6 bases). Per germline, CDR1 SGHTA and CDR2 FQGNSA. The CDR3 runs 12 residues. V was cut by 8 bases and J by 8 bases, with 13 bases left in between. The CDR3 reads CASGGSMYEQFF. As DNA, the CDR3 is TGTGCCAGCGGGGGGAGTATGTATGAGCAGTTCTTC.

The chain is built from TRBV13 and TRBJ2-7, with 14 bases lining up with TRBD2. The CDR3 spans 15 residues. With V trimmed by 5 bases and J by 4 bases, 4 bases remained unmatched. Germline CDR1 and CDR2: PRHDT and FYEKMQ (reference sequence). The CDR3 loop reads CASSQGTSGRYEQYF. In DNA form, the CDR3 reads TGTGCCAGCAGCCAGGGGACTAGCGGGAGATACGAGCAGTACTTC. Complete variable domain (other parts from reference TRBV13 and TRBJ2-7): AAGVIQSPRHLIKEKRETATLKCYPIPRHDTVYWYQQGPGQDPQFLISFYEKMQSDKGSIPDRFSAQQFSDYHSELNMSSLELGDSALYFCASSQGTSGRYEQYFGPGTRLTVT.

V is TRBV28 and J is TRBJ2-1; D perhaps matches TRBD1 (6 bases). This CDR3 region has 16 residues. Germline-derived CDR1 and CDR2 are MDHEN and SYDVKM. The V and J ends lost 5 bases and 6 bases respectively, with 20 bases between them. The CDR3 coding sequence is TGTGCCAGCAGTCCCCCCTGGACAGTACGGGGCAATGAGCAGTTCTTC. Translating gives CASSPPWTVRGNEQFF.

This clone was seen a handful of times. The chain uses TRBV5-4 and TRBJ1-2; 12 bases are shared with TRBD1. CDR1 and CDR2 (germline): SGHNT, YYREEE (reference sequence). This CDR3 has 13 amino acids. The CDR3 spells CVWGTGGSYGYTF. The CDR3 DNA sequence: TGTGTCTGGGGGACAGGGGGCAGTTATGGCTACACCTTC.

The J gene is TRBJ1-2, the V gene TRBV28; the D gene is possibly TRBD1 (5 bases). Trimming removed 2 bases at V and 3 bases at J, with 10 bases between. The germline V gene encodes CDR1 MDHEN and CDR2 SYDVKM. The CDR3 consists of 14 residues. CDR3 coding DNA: TGTGCCAGCAGTTTACAAGGCAGGGACTATGGCTACACCTTC. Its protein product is CASSLQGRDYGYTF.

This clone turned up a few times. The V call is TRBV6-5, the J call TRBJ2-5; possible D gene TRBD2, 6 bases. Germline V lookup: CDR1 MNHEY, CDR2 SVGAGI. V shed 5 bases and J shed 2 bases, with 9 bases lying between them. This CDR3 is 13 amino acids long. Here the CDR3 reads CASSPGLQETQYF. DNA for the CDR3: TGTGCCAGCAGTCCGGGACTTCAAGAGACCCAGTACTTC.

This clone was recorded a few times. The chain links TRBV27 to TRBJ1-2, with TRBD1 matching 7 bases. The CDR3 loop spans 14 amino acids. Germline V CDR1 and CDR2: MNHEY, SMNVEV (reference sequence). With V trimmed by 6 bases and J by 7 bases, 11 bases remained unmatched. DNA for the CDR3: TGTGCCAGCAGCACCCTAGGGGGCGCCGCTGGCTACACCTTC. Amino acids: CASSTLGGAAGYTF.

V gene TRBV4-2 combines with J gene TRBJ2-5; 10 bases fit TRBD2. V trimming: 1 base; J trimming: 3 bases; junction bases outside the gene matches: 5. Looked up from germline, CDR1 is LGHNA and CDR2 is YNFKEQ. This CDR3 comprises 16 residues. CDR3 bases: TGTGCCAGCAGCCAAGGGTCAACTAGCGGGGAAGAGACCCAGTACTTC. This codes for CASSQGSTSGEETQYF.

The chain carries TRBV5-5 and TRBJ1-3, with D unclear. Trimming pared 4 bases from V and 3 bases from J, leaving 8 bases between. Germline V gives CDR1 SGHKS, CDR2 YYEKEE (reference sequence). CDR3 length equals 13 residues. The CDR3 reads CASSPGGGNTIYF. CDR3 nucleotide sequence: TGTGCCAGCAGCCCGGGTGGTGGAAACACCATATATTTT.

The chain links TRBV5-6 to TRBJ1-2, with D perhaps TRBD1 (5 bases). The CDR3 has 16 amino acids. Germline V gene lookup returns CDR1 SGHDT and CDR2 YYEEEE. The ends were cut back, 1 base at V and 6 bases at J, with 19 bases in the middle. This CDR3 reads CASSLWRPRGIDGYTF. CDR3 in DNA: TGTGCCAGCAGCTTGTGGCGGCCACGGGGGATAGATGGCTACACCTTC.

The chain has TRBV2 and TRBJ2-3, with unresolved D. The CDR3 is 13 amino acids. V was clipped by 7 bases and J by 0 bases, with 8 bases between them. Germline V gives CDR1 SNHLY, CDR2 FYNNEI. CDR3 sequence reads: CASMQTSTDTQYF. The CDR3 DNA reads TGTGCCAGCATGCAGACTAGCACAGATACGCAGTATTTT.

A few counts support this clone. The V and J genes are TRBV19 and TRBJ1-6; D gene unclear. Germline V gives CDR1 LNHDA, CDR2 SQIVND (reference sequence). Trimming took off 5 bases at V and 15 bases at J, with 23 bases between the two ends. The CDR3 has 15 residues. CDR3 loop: CASSVLTERSASLHF. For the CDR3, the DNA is TGTGCCAGTAGTGTATTGACTGAGAGGTCGGCCAGCCTCCACTTT.

CDR3: CASSLNSPGTQYF. CDR3 DNA sequence: TGTGCCAGCAGCCTAAATAGCCCCGGGACCCAGTACTTC. The chain is built from TRBV6-2 or TRBV6-3 and TRBJ2-5; D gene unclear. Trimming stripped 6 bases from V and 7 bases from J, with 15 bases between. This CDR3 region has 13 residues. Germline loops: CDR1 MNHEY, CDR2 SVGEGT.

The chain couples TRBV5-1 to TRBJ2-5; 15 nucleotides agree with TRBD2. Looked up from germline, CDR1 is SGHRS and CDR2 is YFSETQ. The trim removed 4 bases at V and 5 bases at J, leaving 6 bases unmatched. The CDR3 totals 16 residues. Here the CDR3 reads CASSPIGLAGGETQYF. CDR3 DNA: TGCGCCAGCAGCCCGATCGGACTAGCGGGAGGGGAGACCCAGTACTTC.

The CDR3 protein is CASSPYRYEQYF. The CDR3 DNA is TGTGCCAGCAGCCCCTACAGATACGAGCAGTACTTC. The chain uses TRBV6-2 or TRBV6-3 and TRBJ2-7; D remains unclear. The germline gives CDR1 MNHEY, CDR2 SVGEGT. The CDR3 runs 12 residues. Trimming shortened V by 6 bases and J by 4 bases, and 10 bases separated the two germline ends.

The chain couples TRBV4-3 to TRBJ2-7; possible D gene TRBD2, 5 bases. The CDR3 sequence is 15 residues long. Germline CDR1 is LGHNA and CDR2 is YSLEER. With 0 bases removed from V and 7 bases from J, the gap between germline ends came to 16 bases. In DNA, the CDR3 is TGCGCCAGCAGCCAAGATCTGGAGGTCCCCGGGGAGCAGTACTTC. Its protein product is CASSQDLEVPGEQYF.

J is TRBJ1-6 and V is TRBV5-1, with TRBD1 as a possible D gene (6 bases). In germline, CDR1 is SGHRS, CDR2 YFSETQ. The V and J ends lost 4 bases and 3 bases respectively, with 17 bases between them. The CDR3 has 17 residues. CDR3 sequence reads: CASSDPTGSNYNSPLHF. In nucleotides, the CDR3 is TGCGCCAGCAGCGACCCTACAGGGTCGAACTATAATTCACCCCTCCACTTT.

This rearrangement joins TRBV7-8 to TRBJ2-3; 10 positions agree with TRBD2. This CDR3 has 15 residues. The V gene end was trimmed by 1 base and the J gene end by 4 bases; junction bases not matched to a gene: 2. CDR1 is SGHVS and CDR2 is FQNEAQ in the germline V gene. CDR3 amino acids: CASSLGGLASDTQYF. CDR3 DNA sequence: TGTGCCAGCAGCTTAGGGGGACTAGCGTCAGATACGCAGTATTTT.

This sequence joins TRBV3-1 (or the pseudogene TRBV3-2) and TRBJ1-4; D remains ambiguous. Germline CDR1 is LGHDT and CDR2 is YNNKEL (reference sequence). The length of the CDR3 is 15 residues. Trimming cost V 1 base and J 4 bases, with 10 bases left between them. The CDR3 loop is CASSQVGGVNEKLFF. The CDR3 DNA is TGTGCCAGCAGCCAAGTCGGAGGAGTTAATGAAAAACTGTTTTTT.

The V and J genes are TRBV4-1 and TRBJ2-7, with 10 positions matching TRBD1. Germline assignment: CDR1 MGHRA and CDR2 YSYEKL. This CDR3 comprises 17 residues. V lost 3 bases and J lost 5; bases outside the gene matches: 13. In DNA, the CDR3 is TGCGCCAGCAGCCAGTCTTTATACCGGGACAGGGGTCACGAGCAGTACTTC. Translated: CASSQSLYRDRGHEQYF.

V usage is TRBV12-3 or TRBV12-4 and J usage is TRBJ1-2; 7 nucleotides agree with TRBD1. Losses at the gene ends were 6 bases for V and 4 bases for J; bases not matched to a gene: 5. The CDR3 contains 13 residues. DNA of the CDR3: TGTGCCAGCAGGGTGACAGGGATCTATGGCTACACCTTC. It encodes CASRVTGIYGYTF.

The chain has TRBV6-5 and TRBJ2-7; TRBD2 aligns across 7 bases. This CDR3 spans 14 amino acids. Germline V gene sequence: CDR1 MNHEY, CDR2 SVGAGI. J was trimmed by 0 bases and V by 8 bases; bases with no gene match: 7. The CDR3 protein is CASGIAGLSYEQYF. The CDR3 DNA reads TGTGCCAGCGGAATAGCGGGTCTCTCCTACGAGCAGTACTTC.